This passage covers 27 T cell receptor beta chains from one sample sequenced in a study of CD8 T cells in ankylosing spondylitis. TCRdb re-called the 5' RACE reads through MiXCR, storing one row per CDR3 protein. The top ten clones hold around 7% of a sample with some 250,000 distinct CDR3 sequences, less than 10% of them seen once. Material for sequencing was blood, either unsorted or a sorted T cell fraction (not recorded which). Receptors originate from a male donor with ankylosing spondylitis or in good health (not recorded which).

This clonotype occurred many times. The J gene is TRBJ2-2, the V gene TRBV12-3 or TRBV12-4, with 10 bases fitting TRBD2. This CDR3 has 15 residues. The J segment lost 4 bases and the V segment lost 7 bases, leaving 6 bases of the junction unmatched. The CDR3 loop reads CASMEGLALTGELFF. Here the CDR3 DNA reads TGTGCCAGCATGGAGGGACTAGCGCTCACCGGGGAGCTGTTTTTT.

This clonotype was counted between two and nine times. CDR3 sequence reads: CASSRGWDGTYEQYF. DNA for the CDR3: TGCGCCAGCAGCCGCGGGTGGGACGGGACTTACGAGCAGTACTTC. The chain is built from TRBV5-1 and TRBJ2-7, with D perhaps matching TRBD2 (6 bases). The CDR3 extends over 15 amino acids. The germline V and J ends were trimmed by 4 bases and 4 bases, with 18 bases remaining between them. Germline values: CDR1 SGHRS, CDR2 YFSETQ.

This clonotype was seen many times. The chain joins TRBV6-5 to TRBJ1-2, with 10 positions matching TRBD1. Germline V CDR1 and CDR2: MNHEY, SVGAGI. This CDR3 comprises 15 residues. V lost 4 bases to trimming and J lost 3 bases; unmatched junction nucleotides: 5. CDR3 region: CASSFGQGVDYGYTF. The CDR3 nucleotides read TGTGCCAGCAGTTTCGGACAGGGGGTTGACTATGGCTACACCTTC.

This clonotype has at least ten counts. CDR3 coding DNA: TGCGCCAGCAGCTTGAACTTGGGGGCGCGCGGCTACACCTTC. Protein product: CASSLNLGARGYTF. The chain couples TRBV5-1 to TRBJ1-2; the D gene is possibly TRBD1 (6 bases). CDR3 length: 14 amino acids. Trimming cost V 1 base and J 8 bases, with 15 bases left between them. Germline values: CDR1 SGHRS, CDR2 YFSETQ.

This clonotype occurred many times. This chain uses TRBV7-8 with TRBJ1-2; 9 positions agree with TRBD1. V was pared by 2 bases and J by 9 bases, with 4 bases of the junction left unmatched. CDR3 size: 13 residues. The germline gives CDR1 SGHVS, CDR2 FQNEAQ. The DNA for the CDR3 is TGTGCCAGCAGCTTAAGACAGGGGGACAGCTACACCTTC. Protein product: CASSLRQGDSYTF.

The V call is TRBV19, the J call TRBJ2-2; D call uncertain. The CDR3 contains 12 residues. V lost 8 bases and J 4 bases, leaving 8 bases between the germline ends. Germline values: CDR1 LNHDA, CDR2 SQIVND (reference sequence). The CDR3 nucleotides read TGTGCCAGTTCCTCTGTCACCGGGGAGCTGTTTTTT. This codes for CASSSVTGELFF.

V usage is TRBV10-2 and J usage is TRBJ2-7, with 10 bases fitting TRBD1. V trimming: 3 bases; J trimming: 5 bases; junction bases outside the gene matches: 7. Germline CDR1 WSHSY, CDR2 SAAADI. The CDR3 loop spans 15 amino acids. CDR3 DNA sequence: TGCGCCAGCAGTGACCCCGGGACAGGGGACCACGAGCAGTACTTC. As protein: CASSDPGTGDHEQYF.

This clonotype has at least ten counts. The V gene is TRBV24-1, the J gene TRBJ2-6; D unresolved. The CDR3 consists of 15 residues. Trimming left V 0 bases short and J 0 bases short, with 2 bases between. CDR1 is KGHDR and CDR2 is SFDVKD in the germline V gene. CDR3 sequence: CATSDLSSGANVLTF. The CDR3 DNA reads TGTGCCACCAGTGATTTGAGCTCTGGGGCCAACGTCCTGACTTTC.

This clonotype was picked up many times. The V call is TRBV20-1, the J call TRBJ2-5, with D uncertain. V lost 2 bases and J 2 bases, leaving 6 bases between the germline ends. The germline CDR1 and CDR2 sequences are DFQATT and SNEGSKA (reference sequence). This CDR3 spans 12 amino acids. The CDR3 here is CSARSPQETQYF. For the CDR3, the DNA is TGCAGTGCTAGATCCCCGCAAGAGACCCAGTACTTC.

The chain employs TRBV12-3 or TRBV12-4 and TRBJ1-1; D is perhaps TRBD1 (5 bases). The CDR3 extends over 14 amino acids. The germline V and J ends were trimmed by 3 bases and 2 bases, with 10 bases remaining between them. For the CDR3, the DNA is TGTGCCAGCAGTTTCCCAGGGAGTAACACTGAAGCTTTCTTT. Translating it yields CASSFPGSNTEAFF.

This clonotype was counted many times. The chain joins TRBV7-2 to TRBJ2-5; 7 bases line up with TRBD1. Germline CDR1 is SGHTA and CDR2 is FQGNSA. The CDR3 extends over 13 amino acids. The ends lost 8 bases at V and 4 bases at J; junction bases unmatched: 7. The DNA for the CDR3 is TGTGCCAGCGCGACAGGGACGGCAGAGACCCAGTACTTC. This codes for CASATGTAETQYF.

At least ten counts were recorded for this clonotype. This chain connects TRBV29-1 to TRBJ2-5; D could derive from TRBD1 or TRBD2 (5 bases each). Deletions cut 0 bases from V and 5 bases from J, with 19 bases between. The CDR3 spans 16 residues. CDR1 SQVTM and CDR2 ANQGSEA come from the germline V gene. CDR3 bases: TGCAGCGTTGAAGATCTGGACACTAGGGGAAGGGAGACCCAGTACTTC. Its translation is CSVEDLDTRGRETQYF.

Concerning this clonotype: Just one base apart from a much larger clone, this may be a read error. The V and J genes are TRBV6-6 and TRBJ2-7; D is perhaps TRBD2 (5 bases). CDR1 and CDR2 (germline): MNHNY, SVGAGI (reference sequence). The CDR3 is 10 amino acids. The CDR3 is CDSGNYEQYF. The CDR3 DNA sequence: TGTGACAGCGGTAATTACGAGCAGTACTTC.

This clonotype was seen repeatedly, ten times or more. V usage is TRBV20-1 and J usage is TRBJ1-2; 8 nucleotides line up with TRBD1. J gave up 4 bases and V 0 bases, and 4 bases lay outside the gene matches. CDR1 and CDR2 from the germline V gene are DFQATT and SNEGSKA (reference sequence). The CDR3 sequence is 14 residues long. The CDR3 DNA reads as TGCAGTGCTAGAGAGGACAGGGCGCTCTATGGCTACACCTTC. Protein product: CSAREDRALYGYTF.

This clonotype was counted only a few times. The chain links TRBV7-2 to TRBJ2-7; 11 bases match TRBD2. Germline V gene lookup returns CDR1 SGHTA and CDR2 FQGNSA. The CDR3 totals 17 residues. With 4 bases clipped from V and 0 bases from J, the junction kept 8 bases outside the gene matches. DNA of the CDR3: TGTGCCAGCAGCTCCCCGACTAGCGGGGCATACTCCTACGAGCAGTACTTC. Translating gives CASSSPTSGAYSYEQYF.

This clonotype was counted at least ten times. The rearrangement uses TRBV29-1 and TRBJ1-2, with D possibly TRBD1 on 5 matching bases. CDR1 is SQVTM, CDR2 ANQGSEA, per germline. The CDR3 length is 15 residues. V gave up 3 bases and J gave up 3 bases, with 17 bases separating them. The CDR3 sequence is CSVDPREGRDYGYTF. As DNA, the CDR3 is TGCAGCGTTGACCCCAGGGAAGGGAGAGACTATGGCTACACCTTC.

This clonotype occurred many times. V usage is TRBV6-2 or TRBV6-3 and J usage is TRBJ2-1, with TRBD2 matching 7 bases. Germline CDR1 and CDR2: MNHEY and SVGEGT. With V trimmed by 6 bases and J by 4 bases, 9 bases remained unmatched. The CDR3 contains 15 residues. For the CDR3, the DNA is TGTGCCAGCAGAGTCAGCGGGGCTTATTACAATGAGCAGTTCTTC. Translated, it gives CASRVSGAYYNEQFF.

This clonotype was found many times. This sequence joins TRBV15 and TRBJ2-1; 8 bases map to TRBD1. This CDR3 has 15 amino acids. Germline trimming cut 3 bases from V and 1 base from J; bases unmatched to any gene: 2. CDR1 and CDR2 (germline): LNHNV, YYDKDF (reference sequence). The CDR3 sequence: CATSSDRGSYNEQFF. CDR3 DNA sequence: TGTGCCACCAGCAGCGACAGGGGATCCTACAATGAGCAGTTCTTC.

This clonotype was recorded at least ten times. J is TRBJ1-1 and V is TRBV5-8; the D is unclear. Trimming stripped 0 bases from V and 1 base from J, with 7 bases between. The CDR3 length is 14 residues. Germline V gives CDR1 SGHTS, CDR2 YDEGEE. In DNA, the CDR3 is TGTGCCAGCAGCTTGGAGCTCGGGAACACTGAAGCTTTCTTT. It translates to CASSLELGNTEAFF.

There are many counts of this clonotype. The chain recombines TRBV9 with TRBJ2-1; 11 bases align to TRBD1. The CDR3 extends over 16 amino acids. Germline V CDR1 and CDR2: SGDLS, YYNGEE. The V gene end was trimmed by 3 bases and the J gene end by 2 bases; junction bases not matched to a gene: 4. This CDR3 reads CASSATGQGAYNEQFF. DNA of the CDR3: TGTGCCAGCAGCGCTACGGGACAGGGGGCCTACAATGAGCAGTTCTTC.

This clonotype was picked up a small number of times. The CDR3 sequence: CASSPPVNTGELFF. Here the CDR3 DNA reads TGCGCCAGCAGCCCCCCAGTAAACACCGGGGAGCTGTTTTTT. The rearrangement uses TRBV5-1 and TRBJ2-2; no clear D gene. V was pared by 4 bases and J by 2 bases, with 9 bases between. The CDR3 spans 14 residues. The germline V gene has CDR1 SGHRS and CDR2 YFSETQ.

This clonotype was counted at least ten times. V and J are TRBV20-1 and TRBJ2-3; weak D call: TRBD2 (5 bases). Germline V gene lookup returns CDR1 DFQATT and CDR2 SNEGSKA (reference sequence). Trimming removed 2 bases from V and 0 bases from J, with 12 bases in between. CDR3 length equals 15 residues. The CDR3 coding sequence is TGCAGTGCTAGACGGCTAGCAAGGAGCACAGATACGCAGTATTTT. Residues: CSARRLARSTDTQYF.

This clonotype occurred a few times. The chain employs TRBV7-2 and TRBJ2-7; D may match TRBD1 or TRBD2 (5 bases each). Germline CDR1 SGHTA, CDR2 FQGNSA. CDR3 length: 13 residues. Trimming took off 3 bases at V and 2 bases at J, with 8 bases between the two ends. CDR3 region: CASSFPGPYEQYF. CDR3 DNA: TGTGCCAGCAGCTTCCCGGGACCCTACGAGCAGTACTTC.

V usage is TRBV4-3 and J usage is TRBJ2-7; the D gene is possibly TRBD2 (6 bases). With 3 bases removed from V and 6 bases from J, the gap between germline ends came to 21 bases. Germline loops: CDR1 LGHNA, CDR2 YSLEER. The CDR3 is made up of 16 amino acids. CDR3 sequence: CASSQAEGLQQAEQYF. DNA for the CDR3: TGCGCCAGCAGCCAGGCGGAGGGACTTCAGCAGGCCGAGCAGTACTTC.

In its sample, this clonotype was seen many times. The chain uses TRBV20-1 and TRBJ2-2; D is perhaps TRBD1 (6 bases). Germline lookup yields CDR1 DFQATT and CDR2 SNEGSKA (reference sequence). V was cut by 5 bases and J by 2 bases, with 9 bases left in between. The CDR3 totals 13 residues. The CDR3 protein is CSASGTNTGELFF. CDR3 DNA sequence: TGCAGTGCTTCCGGGACAAACACCGGGGAGCTGTTTTTT.

This clonotype was detected ten times or more. The CDR3 coding sequence is TGCGCCAGCAGCTTGGACAGGGACCAAGAGACCCAGTACTTC. Translating it yields CASSLDRDQETQYF. The chain recombines TRBV5-1 with TRBJ2-5; a possible D gene is TRBD1 (6 bases). The length of the CDR3 is 14 residues. The ends were cut back, 0 bases at V and 0 bases at J, with 6 bases in the middle. The germline CDR1 and CDR2 sequences are SGHRS and YFSETQ.

About this clonotype itself: A read error may produce the germline difference seen at one junction end. V is TRBV29-1 and J is TRBJ2-1, with D perhaps matching TRBD1 or TRBD2 (5 bases each). This CDR3 spans 14 amino acids. Per the germline V gene, CDR1 is SQVTM and CDR2 is ANQGSEA. CDR3 amino acids: CSVEGGRVRNEQFF. CDR3 coding DNA: TGCAGCGTCGAAGGAGGCAGGGTACGCAATGAGCAGTTCTTC.